These 6 T cell receptor beta chains share one sample of origin, sequenced in a study of shared clonotypes between healthy human individuals. CD8 cells regarded as naive lacked CD45RO, were positively chosen for CCR7, and omitted terminally differentiated effector memory CD45RA+ cells. Here immunoSEQ multiplex PCR was the method, and the copy in TCRdb shows in-frame clones only, minus some. Here the sample spans hundreds of thousands of clones, around 96% being singletons. Source material: naive CD8+ T cells sorted from blood. These receptors originate from a man aged 30-40 years in good health.

The genes are TRBV5-4 and TRBJ1-2; TRBD1 is a possible D gene (5 bases). The CDR3 covers 15 residues. In germline, CDR1 is SGHNT, CDR2 YYREEE (reference sequence). Trimming took 4 bases from V and 6 from J, leaving 19 bases between them. CDR3 loop: CASSPVTGGVNGYTF. The CDR3 DNA follows: TGTGCCAGCAGCCCCGTTACAGGAGGGGTCAATGGCTACACCTTC.

The genes are TRBV19 and TRBJ2-1; D is unresolved. V was pared by 0 bases and J by 8 bases, with 14 bases between. Germline V CDR1 and CDR2: LNHDA, SQIVND (reference sequence). This CDR3 has 15 amino acids. The CDR3, as DNA: TGTGCCAGTAGTATAGACCCCCGGGTTGTCTATGAGCAGTTCTTC. This translates into CASSIDPRVVYEQFF.

The chain employs TRBV15 and TRBJ2-7; 10 bases agree with TRBD2. Germline V lookup: CDR1 LNHNV, CDR2 YYDKDF (reference sequence). This CDR3 spans 14 amino acids. Trimming cost V 7 bases and J 3 bases; bases outside gene matches: 6. The DNA for the CDR3 is TGTGCCACCACTAGCGGGAGAGGGGGCTACGAGCAGTACTTC. The encoded protein is CATTSGRGGYEQYF.

This sequence joins TRBV27 and TRBJ2-7, with D perhaps assigned TRBD1 or TRBD2 (5 bases each). V lost 5 bases to trimming and J lost 2 bases, with 13 bases between them. Germline assignment: CDR1 MNHEY and CDR2 SMNVEV (reference sequence). This CDR3 contains 14 residues. The CDR3 protein is CASSPARGPYEQYF. CDR3 nucleotide sequence: TGTGCCAGCAGTCCTGCCCGGGGACCCTACGAGCAGTACTTC.

The count of this clone is one. The chain carries TRBV11-2 and TRBJ2-5; 12 nucleotides agree with TRBD2. Germline CDR1 reads SGHAT; CDR2 reads FQNNGV. There are 17 residues in the CDR3. V was clipped by 1 base and J by 3 bases; unmatched bases: 6. CDR3 in DNA: TGTGCCAGCAGCTTAGTCCCTAGCGGGAGGGTAAAAGAGACCCAGTACTTC. Translated, it gives CASSLVPSGRVKETQYF.

This sequence joins TRBV7-9 and TRBJ1-2, with D possibly TRBD1 on 5 matching bases. The germline V gene encodes CDR1 SEHNR and CDR2 FQNEAQ (reference sequence). Trimming took off 3 bases at V and 4 bases at J, with 9 bases between the two ends. The CDR3 has 13 amino acids. The CDR3 loop is CASSFGTLYGYTF. Here the CDR3 DNA reads TGTGCCAGCAGCTTCGGGACCCTCTATGGCTACACCTTC.